Given below is one TCR beta chain in context. Its specificity is unknown. The entry originates in a study of breast tumors, draining lymph nodes, adjacent tissues. Samples came from axillary lymph nodes draining the breast cancer. In germline, CDR1 is DFQATT, CDR2 SNEGSKA (reference sequence). This CDR3 comprises 14 residues. The V end was cut by 3 bases, the J end by 7 bases, with 18 bases between. The study's findings and limits: Tumor repertoires ranked between lymph nodes and nontumor tissue in diversity, with V and J gene preferences.

MiXCR, run by TCRdb on the multiplex PCR reads, gives a single entry per CDR3 protein. Of nearly 200,000 distinct CDR3 sequences in the sample, around a third are singletons; the top ten hold roughly 4.3%. The rearrangement links TRBV20-1 to TRBJ1-1, with a tentative D call TRBD1 (6 bases). The receptor was isolated from a female donor with breast cancer. Some clones in this sample may be carry-over from other donors' samples. What was sequenced was axillary lymph node tissue. The CDR3 bases are TGCAGTGCTAGGGGATCGGGCAGGGGTAGTGAAGCTTTCTTT. It is translated as CSARGSGRGSEAFF.